The next 9 T cell receptor beta chains were all read from a single sample in a study of blood T cell repertoires in COVID-19. Produced via immunoSEQ multiplex PCR; TCRdb's table is partial and in-frame only. The sample yields approximately 27,000 clones, roughly 88% seen once. Sequenced material: peripheral blood. The source is a man in his 70s with acute or convalescent COVID-19.

The chain carries TRBV19 and TRBJ1-2, with 7 bases identical to TRBD1. V lost 4 bases to trimming and J lost 4 bases; unmatched junction nucleotides: 18. This CDR3 spans 18 amino acids. Germline CDR1 reads LNHDA; CDR2 reads SQIVND (reference sequence). Here the CDR3 DNA reads TGTGCCAGTAGTAGACGGGACAGTTCTACCACAAGCCCCTATGGCTACACCTTC. Amino acids: CASSRRDSSTTSPYGYTF.

A single count supports this clone. CDR3 nucleotides: TGTGCCAGCAGCTTAGTCGGTACTGAACAGGGATGGAATGGCTACACCTTC. It specifies CASSLVGTEQGWNGYTF. V gene TRBV7-6 combines with J gene TRBJ1-2, with D perhaps TRBD1 (6 bases). V gave up 1 base and J gave up 6 bases, with 21 bases separating them. The CDR3 spans 17 residues. CDR1 SGHVS and CDR2 FNYEAQ come from the germline V gene. The full variable domain, in which reference TRBV7-6 and TRBJ1-2 provide the parts outside the CDR3, is GAGVSQSPRYKVTKRGQDVALRCDPISGHVSLYWYRQALGQGPEFLTYFNYEAQQDKSGLPNDRFSAERPEGSISTLTIQRTEQRDSAMYRCASSLVGTEQGWNGYTFGSGTRLTVV.

This clone was detected only once. The gene calls are TRBV5-5 and TRBJ2-3; 7 nucleotides line up with TRBD2. This CDR3 comprises 15 residues. From germline, CDR1 is SGHKS and CDR2 YYEKEE (reference sequence). After removal of 1 base from V and 3 bases from J, the junction contained 5 bases not matched to a gene. The CDR3 DNA is TGTGCCAGCAGCTTGTTGGCGGGAGAAACAGATACGCAGTATTTT. Translating gives CASSLLAGETDTQYF. The full variable domain, rest sourced from reference TRBV5-5 and TRBJ2-3, is DAGVTQSPTHLIKTRGQQVTLRCSPISGHKSVSWYQQVLGQGPQFIFQYYEKEERGRGNFPDRFSARQFPNYSSELNVNALLLGDSALYLCASSLLAGETDTQYFGPGTRLTVL.

In nucleotides, the CDR3 is TGTGCCAGCACCGAGAATTCACCCCTCCACTTT. This codes for CASTENSPLHF. The V call is TRBV21-1, the J call TRBJ1-6. TRBV21-1 is assigned pseudogene status. The CDR3 is 11 residues long.

The chain recombines TRBV5-1 with TRBJ2-5; a possible D gene is TRBD1 (6 bases). CDR1 SGHRS and CDR2 YFSETQ come from the germline V gene. The CDR3 length is 12 residues. The V and J ends lost 4 bases and 5 bases respectively, with 9 bases between them. CDR3 in amino acids: CASSARGETQYF. DNA for the CDR3: TGCGCCAGCAGCGCGAGGGGGGAGACCCAGTACTTC.

The sample holds one count of this clone. This chain joins TRBV29-1 and TRBJ2-7; TRBD1 matches 10 bases. The germline V gene has CDR1 SQVTM and CDR2 ANQGSEA. This CDR3 is built from 13 residues. The trim removed 5 bases at V and 4 bases at J, leaving 5 bases unmatched. The DNA of the CDR3 is TGCAGCGTTAATCCGGGACAGGGGTACGAGCAGTACTTC. Translation gives CSVNPGQGYEQYF.

This clone was seen once. This chain connects TRBV6-4 to TRBJ2-2; TRBD2 might be the D (5 bases). The CDR3 contains 13 residues. V lost 2 bases and J lost 4, with 5 bases in between. Germline CDR1 reads MRHNA; CDR2 reads SNTAGT. CDR3 residues: CASSDTSTGELFF. As DNA, the CDR3 is TGTGCCAGCAGTGACACTAGCACCGGGGAGCTGTTTTTT.

V is TRBV24-1 and J is TRBJ1-1; D unclear. This CDR3 region has 14 residues. Trimming removed 2 bases from V and 11 bases from J, with 17 bases in between. Germline V gene sequence: CDR1 KGHDR, CDR2 SFDVKD. The CDR3 DNA sequence: TGTGCCACCAGTGATTCCGGACTACTAAAGGGTGCTTTCTTT. Translated, it gives CATSDSGLLKGAFF.

This chain connects TRBV9 to TRBJ1-1, with 7 positions matching TRBD1. The germline V gene has CDR1 SGDLS and CDR2 YYNGEE. The V and J ends lost 1 base and 0 bases, in that order; junction bases with no gene match: 12. There are 18 residues in the CDR3. CDR3 nucleotides: TGTGCCAGCAGCGTAAACAACAGGGGACCCTCCATGAACACTGAAGCTTTCTTT. Translating gives CASSVNNRGPSMNTEAFF.